What follows are 9 T cell receptor beta chains derived from one specimen sequenced in a study of T cell responses to AZD1222 COVID-19 vaccine. The protocol was immunoSEQ multiplex PCR, while the TCRdb copy is restricted to in-frame clones and leaves out a portion. The table has about 130,000 clones, roughly 90% seen once. This material consisted of peripheral blood, taken 28 days after the second AZD1222 dose. Receptors originate from an adult who received the AZD1222 COVID-19 vaccine.

The genes are TRBV5-1 and TRBJ1-1, with unresolved D. The germline gives CDR1 SGHRS, CDR2 YFSETQ. V was trimmed by 7 bases and J by 7 bases, leaving 20 bases between them. The CDR3 is 14 residues long. The CDR3 DNA reads TGCGCCAGCGGCGATGGATCGCAGGATGGTGAAGCTTTCTTT. The encoded protein is CASGDGSQDGEAFF.

The chain carries TRBV29-1 and TRBJ1-6; maybe TRBD1 (5 bases). Germline CDR1 SQVTM, CDR2 ANQGSEA. CDR3 length: 14 residues. CDR3 coding DNA: TGCATTACGGGCAGGGACTTTGATAATTCACCCCTCCACTTT. It is translated as CITGRDFDNSPLHF.

The chain recombines TRBV7-3 with TRBJ2-1, with D possibly being TRBD1 or TRBD2 (6 bases each). Per the germline V gene, CDR1 is SGHTA and CDR2 is FQGTGA. The CDR3 totals 16 residues. V lost 2 bases and J lost 4, with 15 bases in between. CDR3 in DNA: TGTGCCAGCAGCTTATCGGGGGCCCCCTCATACAATGAGCAGTTCTTC. Its translation: CASSLSGAPSYNEQFF.

The gene calls are TRBV28 and TRBJ1-1; D unresolved. The CDR3 consists of 13 residues. The ends were cut back, 3 bases at V and 6 bases at J, with 11 bases in the middle. Per the germline V gene, CDR1 is MDHEN and CDR2 is SYDVKM. CDR3 loop: CASSFLGYPEAFF. The CDR3 nucleotides are TGTGCCAGCAGTTTTCTTGGGTACCCTGAAGCTTTCTTT.

The J gene is TRBJ2-7, the V gene TRBV6-5, with D possibly TRBD2 on 5 matching bases. Per the germline V gene, CDR1 is MNHEY and CDR2 is SVGAGI. Trimming took 0 bases from V and 0 from J, leaving 12 bases between them. The CDR3 length is 16 residues. This CDR3 is CASSYSSGISSYEQYF. The CDR3 DNA is TGTGCCAGCAGTTACTCGTCCGGGATCAGCTCCTACGAGCAGTACTTC.

The chain carries TRBV7-9 and TRBJ2-7; TRBD2 aligns across 15 bases. Germline V gene sequence: CDR1 SEHNR, CDR2 FQNEAQ (reference sequence). The CDR3 spans 17 residues. Trimming took 4 bases from V and 4 from J; bases not matched to a gene: 8. The DNA for the CDR3 is TGTGCCAGCAGCTGGGGACTAGCGGGAGGAGCACAGTACGAGCAGTACTTC. This codes for CASSWGLAGGAQYEQYF.

This clone occurred once. The CDR3 is CASSFTGFGNTIYF. CDR3 nucleotide sequence: TGTGCCAGCAGCTTCACAGGGTTCGGAAACACCATATATTTT. V usage is TRBV5-4 and J usage is TRBJ1-3; possible D gene TRBD1, 6 bases. CDR1 is SGHNT and CDR2 is YYREEE in the germline V gene (reference sequence). The CDR3 is made up of 14 amino acids. Trimming pared 2 bases from V and 4 bases from J, leaving 10 bases between.

The chain employs TRBV7-5 and TRBJ1-6. TRBV7-5 is recorded as a pseudogene. The CDR3 covers 15 residues. CDR3 DNA: TGTGCCAGAAGCCTAGGACACTACTATAATTCACCCCTCCACTTT. Its translation is CARSLGHYYNSPLHF.

Only a few counts were recorded for this clone. The rearrangement links TRBV18 to TRBJ2-7; 7 nucleotides align to TRBD2. The V segment lost 5 bases and the J segment 2 bases; nucleotides outside the gene matches: 18. The CDR3 sequence is 18 residues long. The germline V gene has CDR1 KGHSH and CDR2 LQKENI. DNA for the CDR3: TGTGCCAGCTCATTAATGGTTAGCGGTTTGGGACTAACCTACGAGCAGTACTTC. It yields the protein CASSLMVSGLGLTYEQYF.